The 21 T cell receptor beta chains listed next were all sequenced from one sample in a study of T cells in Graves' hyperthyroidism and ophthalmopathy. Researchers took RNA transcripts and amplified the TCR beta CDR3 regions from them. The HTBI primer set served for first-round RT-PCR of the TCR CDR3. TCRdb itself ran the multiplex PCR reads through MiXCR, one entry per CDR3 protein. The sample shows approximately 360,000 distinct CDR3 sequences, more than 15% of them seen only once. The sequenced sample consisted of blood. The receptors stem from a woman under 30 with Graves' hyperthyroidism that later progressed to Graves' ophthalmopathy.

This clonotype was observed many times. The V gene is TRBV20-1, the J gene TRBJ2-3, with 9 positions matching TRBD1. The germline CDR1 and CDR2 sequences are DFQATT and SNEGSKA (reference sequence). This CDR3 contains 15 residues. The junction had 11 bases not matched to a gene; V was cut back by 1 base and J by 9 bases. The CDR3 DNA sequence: TGCAGTGCTAGAGTTGGATCAAGGACAGGGGAAACGCAGTATTTT. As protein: CSARVGSRTGETQYF.

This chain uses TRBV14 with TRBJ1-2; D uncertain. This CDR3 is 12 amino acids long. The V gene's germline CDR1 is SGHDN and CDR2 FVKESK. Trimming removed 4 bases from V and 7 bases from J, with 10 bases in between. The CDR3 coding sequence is TGTGCCAGCAGCCTGGGGAGTTTTGGCTACACCTTC. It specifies CASSLGSFGYTF.

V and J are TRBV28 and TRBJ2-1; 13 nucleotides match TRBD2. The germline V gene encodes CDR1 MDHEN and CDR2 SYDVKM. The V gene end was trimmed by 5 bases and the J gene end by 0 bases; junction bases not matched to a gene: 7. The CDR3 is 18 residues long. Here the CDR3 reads CASSKGLAGYSSYNEQFF. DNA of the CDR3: TGTGCCAGCAGTAAGGGACTAGCGGGGTATAGCTCCTACAATGAGCAGTTCTTC.

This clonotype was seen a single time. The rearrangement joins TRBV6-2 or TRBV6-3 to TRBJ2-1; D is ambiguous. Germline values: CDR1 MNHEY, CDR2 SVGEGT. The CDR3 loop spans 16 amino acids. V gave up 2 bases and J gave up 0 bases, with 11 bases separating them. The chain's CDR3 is CASSYLRPSSYNEQFF. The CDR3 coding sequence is TGTGCCAGCAGTTACCTCCGCCCTAGCTCCTACAATGAGCAGTTCTTC.

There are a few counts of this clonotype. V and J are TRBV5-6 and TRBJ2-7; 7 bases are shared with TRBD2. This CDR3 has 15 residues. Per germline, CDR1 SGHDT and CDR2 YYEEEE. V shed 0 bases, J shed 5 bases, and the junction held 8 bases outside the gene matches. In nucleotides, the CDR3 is TGTGCCAGCAGCTTGGGTGGGAGACTAGCCCACGAGCAGTACTTC. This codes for CASSLGGRLAHEQYF. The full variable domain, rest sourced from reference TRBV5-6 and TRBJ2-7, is DAGVTQSPTHLIKTRGQQVTLRCSPKSGHDTVSWYQQALGQGPQFIFQYYEEEERQRGNFPDRFSGHQFPNYSSELNVNALLLGDSALYLCASSLGGRLAHEQYFGPGTRLTVT.

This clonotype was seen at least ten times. CDR3 region: CASESGRAPVGYNEQFF. DNA of the CDR3: TGCGCCAGCGAAAGCGGGAGGGCCCCTGTGGGCTACAATGAGCAGTTCTTC. The genes are TRBV5-1 and TRBJ2-1, with 10 nucleotides matching TRBD2. Germline V gene sequence: CDR1 SGHRS, CDR2 YFSETQ. J lost 3 bases, V lost 7 bases, and 13 bases had no gene match. The CDR3 runs 17 residues.

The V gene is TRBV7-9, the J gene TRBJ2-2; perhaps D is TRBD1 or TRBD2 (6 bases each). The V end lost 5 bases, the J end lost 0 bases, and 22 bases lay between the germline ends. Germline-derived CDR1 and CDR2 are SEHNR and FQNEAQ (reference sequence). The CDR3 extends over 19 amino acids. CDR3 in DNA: TGTGCCAGCAGCCAGCAGGGGCCTGGGGCGGGGCCGAACACCGGGGAGCTGTTTTTT. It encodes CASSQQGPGAGPNTGELFF.

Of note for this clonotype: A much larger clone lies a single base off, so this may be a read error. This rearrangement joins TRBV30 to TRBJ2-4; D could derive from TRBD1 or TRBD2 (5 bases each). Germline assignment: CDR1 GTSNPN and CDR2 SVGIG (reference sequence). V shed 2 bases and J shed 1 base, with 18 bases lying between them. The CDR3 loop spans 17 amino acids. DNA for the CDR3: TGTGCCTGGAGTAGCTTGGGGGTCCCCCAGGCCAAAAACATTCAGTACTTC. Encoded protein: CAWSSLGVPQAKNIQYF.

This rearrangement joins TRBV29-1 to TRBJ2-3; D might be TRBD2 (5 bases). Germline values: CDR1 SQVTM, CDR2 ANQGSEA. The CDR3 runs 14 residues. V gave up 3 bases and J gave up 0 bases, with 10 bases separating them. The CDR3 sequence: CSVDLAASTDTQYF. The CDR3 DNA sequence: TGCAGCGTTGACCTAGCCGCAAGCACAGATACGCAGTATTTT.

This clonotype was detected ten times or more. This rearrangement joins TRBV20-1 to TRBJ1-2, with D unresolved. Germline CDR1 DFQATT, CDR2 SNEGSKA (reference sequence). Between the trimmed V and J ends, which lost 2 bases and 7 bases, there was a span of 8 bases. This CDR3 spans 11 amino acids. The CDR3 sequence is CSARTDVGYTF. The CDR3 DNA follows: TGCAGTGCTAGAACCGATGTTGGCTACACCTTC.

The CDR3 sequence is CASQGISPIIQPQHF. The CDR3 DNA sequence: TGTGCCAGCCAAGGTATCAGCCCCATCATTCAGCCCCAGCATTTT. The V gene is TRBV19, the J gene TRBJ1-5, with unresolved D. There are 15 residues in the CDR3. Trimming left V 9 bases short and J 6 bases short, with 21 bases between. Germline CDR1 reads LNHDA; CDR2 reads SQIVND (reference sequence).

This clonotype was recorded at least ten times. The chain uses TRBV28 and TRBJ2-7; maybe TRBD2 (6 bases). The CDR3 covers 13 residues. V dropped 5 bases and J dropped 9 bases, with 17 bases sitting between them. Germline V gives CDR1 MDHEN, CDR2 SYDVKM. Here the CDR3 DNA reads TGTGCCAGCAGTCCAGGGAGGTTAACAGTGCAGTACTTC. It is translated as CASSPGRLTVQYF.

For the CDR3, the DNA is TGTGCCAGCAGCTTAAAATTGGGACAGGGCACAGATACGCAGTATTTT. This sequence encodes CASSLKLGQGTDTQYF. The chain carries TRBV7-9 and TRBJ2-3; 8 bases align to TRBD1. The CDR3 is 16 residues long. The germline CDR1 and CDR2 sequences are SEHNR and FQNEAQ (reference sequence). After removal of 2 bases from V and 1 base from J, the junction contained 5 bases not matched to a gene.

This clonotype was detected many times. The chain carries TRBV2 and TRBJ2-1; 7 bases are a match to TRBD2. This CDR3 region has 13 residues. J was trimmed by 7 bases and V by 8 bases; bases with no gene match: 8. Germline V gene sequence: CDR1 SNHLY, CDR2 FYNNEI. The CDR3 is CASHGGSYNEQFF. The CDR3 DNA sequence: TGTGCCAGCCACGGCGGGAGTTATAATGAGCAGTTCTTC.

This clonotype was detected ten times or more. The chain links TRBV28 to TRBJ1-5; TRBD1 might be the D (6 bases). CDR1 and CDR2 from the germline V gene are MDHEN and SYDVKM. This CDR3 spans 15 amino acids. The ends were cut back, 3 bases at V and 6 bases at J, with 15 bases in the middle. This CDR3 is CASSFRGAQGQPQHF. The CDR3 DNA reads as TGTGCCAGCAGTTTCCGGGGGGCGCAAGGTCAGCCCCAGCATTTT.

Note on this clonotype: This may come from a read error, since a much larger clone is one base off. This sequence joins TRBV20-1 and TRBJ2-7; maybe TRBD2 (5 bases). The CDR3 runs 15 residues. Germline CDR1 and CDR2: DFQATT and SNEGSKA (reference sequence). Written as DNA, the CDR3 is TGCAGTGCAAGCGGCCGGGATGGAAGCTCCTACGAGCCGTACTTC. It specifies CSASGRDGSSYEPYF.

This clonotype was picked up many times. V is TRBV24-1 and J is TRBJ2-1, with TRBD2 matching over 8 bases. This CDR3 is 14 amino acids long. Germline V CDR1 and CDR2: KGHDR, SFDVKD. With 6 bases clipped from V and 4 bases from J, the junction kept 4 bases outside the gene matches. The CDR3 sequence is CATSSGSLYNEQFF. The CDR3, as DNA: TGTGCCACCAGTAGCGGGAGTCTTTACAATGAGCAGTTCTTC.

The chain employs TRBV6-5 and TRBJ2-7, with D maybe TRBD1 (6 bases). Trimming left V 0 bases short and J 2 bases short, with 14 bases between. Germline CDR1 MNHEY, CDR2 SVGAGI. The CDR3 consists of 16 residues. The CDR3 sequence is CASSYSWQGITYEQYF. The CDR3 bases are TGTGCCAGCAGTTACTCGTGGCAGGGGATCACCTACGAGCAGTACTTC.

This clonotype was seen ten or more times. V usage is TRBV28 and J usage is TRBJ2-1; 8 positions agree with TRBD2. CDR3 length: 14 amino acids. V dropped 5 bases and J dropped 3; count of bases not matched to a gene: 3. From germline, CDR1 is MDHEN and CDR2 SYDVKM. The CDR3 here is CASSNSGVYNEQFF. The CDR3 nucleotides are TGTGCCAGCAGTAATAGCGGGGTCTACAATGAGCAGTTCTTC.

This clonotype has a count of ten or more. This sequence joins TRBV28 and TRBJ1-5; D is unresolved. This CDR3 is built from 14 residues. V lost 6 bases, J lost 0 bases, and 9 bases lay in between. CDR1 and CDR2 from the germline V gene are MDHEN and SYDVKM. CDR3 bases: TGTGCCAGCAGGAATTATCATAGCAATCAGCCCCAGCATTTT. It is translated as CASRNYHSNQPQHF.

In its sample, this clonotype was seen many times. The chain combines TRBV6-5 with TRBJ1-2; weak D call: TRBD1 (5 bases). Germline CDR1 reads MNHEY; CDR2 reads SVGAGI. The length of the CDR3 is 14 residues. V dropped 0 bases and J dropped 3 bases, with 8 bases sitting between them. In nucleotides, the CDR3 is TGTGCCAGCAGTTACTCGATAGGGGACTATGGCTACACCTTC. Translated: CASSYSIGDYGYTF.